This T cell receptor beta chain stems from a study of shared clonotypes between healthy human individuals. Study findings and constraints: Blood was the sole source, and tissue repertoires probably differ.

CDR1 is MDHEN, CDR2 SYDVKM, per germline. V dropped 7 bases and J dropped 0; count of bases not matched to a gene: 5. The CDR3 spans 16 residues. Sorted-subset replicate PCRs used approximately 200 ng of genomic DNA. This amount corresponded to 25,000 to 30,000 T cell genomes. Method: immunoSEQ multiplex PCR; TCRdb's copy keeps in-frame clones and lacks some. The sample lists over a million clones; about 84% were seen once. To note about this clone: Its antigen is not known.

The V and J genes are TRBV28 and TRBJ2-6; 8 nucleotides agree with TRBD2. The sample taken for sequencing was memory CD4+ T cells from PBMCs. The subset was: CD45RA-negative fraction. The receptor's source is a young man in good health. Some clones in this sample may be carry-over from other donors' samples. The CDR3 loop is CASTSGGSSGANVLTF. For the CDR3, the DNA is TGTGCCAGCACCTCGGGGGGGAGCTCTGGGGCCAACGTCCTGACTTTC. Together with reference TRBV28 and TRBJ2-6, the CDR3 gives the full variable domain: DVKVTQSSRYLVKRTGEKVFLECVQDMDHENMFWYRQDPGLGLRLIYFSYDVKMKEKGDIPEGYSVSREKKERFSLILESASTNQTSMYLCASTSGGSSGANVLTFGAGSRLTVL.